These T cell receptor beta chains were read from a single sample in a study of tumor and adjacent non-tumor tissue in lung cancer. MiXCR, run by TCRdb on the multiplex PCR reads, gives a single entry per CDR3 protein. Among approximately 150,000 distinct CDR3 sequences listed, approximately 64% were seen once. The sequencing sample was made of lung tumor tissue. These receptors all come from a man aged 55 to 70 with small cell lung cancer. The CDR3 runs from the conserved cysteine through the conserved F or W. The D gene is left open where the match is weak. Size tells how often a clone was seen (once, few, many) or the class of an expanded clone, and some rows leave it out.

clone_size	v_call	d_call	j_call	cdr3_nt	cdr3_aa
.	TRBV6-5	.	TRBJ1-5	TGTGCCAGCAGTTCCCACAAGGGTCATCCCCAGCATTTT	CASSSHKGHPQHF
few	TRBV4-1	TRBD2	TRBJ2-1	TGCGCCAGCAGCCACGGACTAGCAAATGAGCAGTTCTTC	CASSHGLANEQFF
.	TRBV11-3	.	TRBJ2-3	TGTGCCAGCATCCCTGCCAGGGGAGATACGCAGTATTTT	CASIPARGDTQYF
.	TRBV4-1	TRBD2	TRBJ2-2	TGCGCCAGCAGCCACCCCATCACGGGGGGGGTCGACGGGGAGCTGATTTTT	CASSHPITGGVDGELIF
few	TRBV4-1	.	TRBJ2-1	TGCGCCAGCAGCCAAGATTATAACAGTGGATTAGGGCAGTTCTTC	CASSQDYNSGLGQFF
few	TRBV10-1	TRBD2	TRBJ2-3	TGCGCCAGCAGTGAGTCGCTAGCGGGAGGAACAGATACGCAGTATTTT	CASSESLAGGTDTQYF
.	TRBV7-8	.	TRBJ2-5	TGTGCCAGCAGCTGGGGGGTTGCGGAGACCCAGTACTTC	CASSWGVAETQYF
.	TRBV6-2/TRBV6-3	TRBD2	TRBJ2-3	TGTGCCAGCGCCGGTAGCGGGAGCACAGATACGCAGTATTTT	CASAGSGSTDTQYF
.	TRBV4-1	.	TRBJ2-1	TGCGCCAGCACCCAAGCGCTTACTGGCAGCCGACAGTTCTTC	CASTQALTGSRQFF
.	TRBV20-1	TRBD2	TRBJ2-5	TGCAGTGCTAGCAACGGGAGGGCCGAGGTGGCCCAGTACTTC	CSASNGRAEVAQYF
many	TRBV6-1	.	TRBJ2-3	TGTGCCAGCGCCATAAACACAGATACGCAGTATTTT	CASAINTDTQYF
many	TRBV11-3	TRBD2	TRBJ2-5	TGTGCCAGCAGCTTCGTAGCGGGAGAGACCCAGTACTTC	CASSFVAGETQYF
.	TRBV29-1	TRBD1	TRBJ2-5	TGCAGCGTTGCGCGGTTTCAGGGGGCCCAAGAGACCCGGTACTTC	CSVARFQGAQETRYF
few	TRBV4-2	.	TRBJ1-3	TGTGCCAGCAGCCAGGGGGGGAACACCATATATTTT	CASSQGGNTIYF
few	TRBV6-5	TRBD1	TRBJ1-5	TGTGCCAGCAGTTACGACAGGGAGGGCCAGCCCCAGCATTTT	CASSYDREGQPQHF
.	TRBV6-5	TRBD1	TRBJ2-1	TGTGCCAGCTGTCGACAGGGGTCCCTCAATGAGCAGTTCTTC	CASCRQGSLNEQFF
.	TRBV7-9	.	TRBJ2-5	TGTGCCAGCAGCTTAGTTGACCCTCAAGAGACCCAGTACTTC	CASSLVDPQETQYF
many	TRBV6-1	TRBD1	TRBJ1-2	TGTGCCACCTTAGAGGGACAGGGATATGGCTACACCTTC	CATLEGQGYGYTF
.	TRBV5-4	TRBD2	TRBJ2-7	TGTGCCAGTAGCTCGGGACTAGCGGGAGATTTCGAGCAATACTTC	CASSSGLAGDFEQYF
once	TRBV20-1	TRBD2	TRBJ2-7	TGCAGTGCTAGGGATTCTCTAGCGGGGGATTCCCACGAGCAGTACTTC	CSARDSLAGDSHEQYF
.	TRBV29-1	.	TRBJ2-3	TGCAGCGTGGATGGGCAGGGGGGAGATACGCAGTATTTT	CSVDGQGGDTQYF
.	TRBV6-6	TRBD2	TRBJ2-1	TGTGCCAGCAGTTCCAGGGGACTAGCGGGACGGGATGTGCAATTCTTC	CASSSRGLAGRDVQFF
.	TRBV20-1	.	TRBJ1-5	TGCAGTGCTAGTGAGGGAGGCAATCAGCCCCAGCATTTT	CSASEGGNQPQHF
.	TRBV7-8	TRBD2	TRBJ2-7	TGTACCAGCAGCTGGTCTACGGGGGGTGGGGAGCAGTACTTC	CTSSWSTGGGEQYF
.	TRBV6-1	.	TRBJ1-6	TGTGCCAGCAGTTCCAATAGCTCCTATAATTCACCCCCCCACTTT	CASSSNSSYNSPPHF
few	TRBV6-5	.	TRBJ2-3	TGTGCCAACAGTCGAAGCACAGATACGCAGTATTTT	CANSRSTDTQYF
.	TRBV6-2/TRBV6-3	.	TRBJ2-7	TGTGCCAGCAGTTTCCAACTGGACTCCTACGAGCAGTACTTC	CASSFQLDSYEQYF
.	TRBV29-1	TRBD2	TRBJ2-3	TGCGGCGTTGAAGGCGATAGCGGGAGGCCGGGAACAGATATGCAGTATTTT	CGVEGDSGRPGTDMQYF
.	TRBV4-2	.	TRBJ2-1	TGTGCCAGCAGCCAACTTAGCTCCTACAATGAGCTGTTCTTC	CASSQLSSYNELFF
.	TRBV6-5	.	TRBJ1-6	TGTGCCAGCAGCTACTCTGGACAGCGAAGTTCCTATAATTCACTCCTCCACTTT	CASSYSGQRSSYNSLLHF
.	TRBV20-1	.	TRBJ2-1	TGCAGAGCTAGGGGCGAGGGCGGCTACAATGGGCAGTTCTTC	CRARGEGGYNGQFF
once	TRBV11-3	.	TRBJ2-7	TGTGCCAGCAGCTTCGGACAGGGAGCGGGGGGGCAGTACTTC	CASSFGQGAGGQYF
.	TRBV29-1	.	TRBJ2-1	TGCAGCGTGTACGAGGGGGTCAATGATCAGCTCTTC	CSVYEGVNDQLF
few	TRBV20-1	TRBD1	TRBJ1-5	TGCAGTGCTCAGGGGGACCCCAATCAGCCCCAGCATTTT	CSAQGDPNQPQHF
.	TRBV20-1	.	TRBJ1-5	TGCAGTGCTAGACGCCGGGACGGTGATCAGCCCCAGCATTTT	CSARRRDGDQPQHF
few	TRBV24-1	TRBD2	TRBJ2-1	TGTGCCACCAGTGATAGCCTAGCGGGGAAGTACAATGAGCAGTTCTTC	CATSDSLAGKYNEQFF
.	TRBV11-2	TRBD2	TRBJ2-1	TGTGCCAGCAGCTTAGGCTTAGCGGGAGGGCCCGGGAGGCAGTTCTTC	CASSLGLAGGPGRQFF
many	TRBV12-5	.	TRBJ2-1	TGTGCTAGTGCCTTGGGTCGGGGTTTGGGAGGTCCCAACAATGAGCAGTTCTTC	CASALGRGLGGPNNEQFF
.	TRBV6-1	TRBD2	TRBJ2-3	TGTACCAGCAGTTTATCGGGACTAGCAGGAGATACGCAGTATTTT	CTSSLSGLAGDTQYF
.	TRBV11-3	.	TRBJ1-2	TGTGCCAGCAGCTCCTTGACGGGGCGTCGCTCCTTC	CASSSLTGRRSF
.	TRBV20-1	TRBD1	TRBJ1-2	TGCAGTGCTTACAGGGGTGTAGACTATGGCTACATCTTC	CSAYRGVDYGYIF
.	TRBV20-1	.	TRBJ2-1	TGCAGTGCTAGAGATGTCTTAATGTCCTACAATGAGCAGTTCTTC	CSARDVLMSYNEQFF
many	TRBV24-1	TRBD1	TRBJ2-7	TGTGCCACCAGTGATTCAGGGACAGGGGGCGACGAGCAGTACTTC	CATSDSGTGGDEQYF
.	TRBV11-2	.	TRBJ1-1	TGTGCCTGCAGCTCAGAGGGGACTCACACTGAAGCTTTCTTT	CACSSEGTHTEAFF
once	TRBV7-9	.	TRBJ2-2	TGTGCCAGCAGTTCGGGTGGGGCCGGGGAGCTGTTTTTT	CASSSGGAGELFF
once	TRBV11-2	TRBD2	TRBJ2-4	TGTGCCAGCAGCCCACTAGCGGGGGTTGGGGATTTCAAAAACAGTCAGTACTTC	CASSPLAGVGDFKNSQYF
.	TRBV10-3	.	TRBJ2-3	TGCGCCACGAACCGGGACTCCGACGCAGATACGCAGTATTTT	CATNRDSDADTQYF
.	TRBV29-1	.	TRBJ1-1	TGCAGCGTTGTCCCGACGAACACTGAAGCTTTCTTT	CSVVPTNTEAFF
few	TRBV4-1	.	TRBJ1-1	TGTGCCAGCAGCCAAGATCGATCATTCCCGGGACTGACGGACTTCTTT	CASSQDRSFPGLTDFF
.	TRBV5-5	TRBD2	TRBJ2-1	TGTGCCAGCAGGTTTGCCGGGGCTAGCGGGAGGGAGCAGTTCTTC	CASRFAGASGREQFF
.	TRBV28	TRBD1	TRBJ2-3	TGTGCCAACAGTTCGCCGGGGACAGATACACAGTATTTT	CANSSPGTDTQYF
.	TRBV5-1	TRBD2	TRBJ2-5	TGCGCCTGCAGCTTGCTTAGCGGGACCCAAGTGACCCAGTACTTC	CACSLLSGTQVTQYF
many	TRBV5-5	.	TRBJ2-1	TGTGCCAGCAGCTCCAGGCAGGGGAGCTACAATGAGCAGTTCTTC	CASSSRQGSYNEQFF
.	TRBV11-2	.	TRBJ2-1	TGTGCCAGCAGGGCTTTAGACACCTACAATGGGCAGTTCTTC	CASRALDTYNGQFF
once	TRBV10-3	.	TRBJ2-1	TGTGCCATCATTAACCTGAGCGGGATTGGGGGCTACGATGAGCAATTCTTC	CAIINLSGIGGYDEQFF
.	TRBV6-5	TRBD2	TRBJ2-1	TGTGCCAGCATTCACTCGCCTAGCGGGCTTTCCTACAATGAGCAGTCCTTC	CASIHSPSGLSYNEQSF